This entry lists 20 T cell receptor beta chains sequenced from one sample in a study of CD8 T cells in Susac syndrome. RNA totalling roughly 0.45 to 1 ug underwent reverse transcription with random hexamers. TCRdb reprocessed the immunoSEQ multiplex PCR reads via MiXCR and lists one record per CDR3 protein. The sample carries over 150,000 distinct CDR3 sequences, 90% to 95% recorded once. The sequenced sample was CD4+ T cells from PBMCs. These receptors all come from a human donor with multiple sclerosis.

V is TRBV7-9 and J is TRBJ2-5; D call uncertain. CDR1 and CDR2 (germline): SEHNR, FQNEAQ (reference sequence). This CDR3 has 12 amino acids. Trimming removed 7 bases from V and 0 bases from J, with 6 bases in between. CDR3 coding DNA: TGTGCCAGCACTTACTACCAAGAGACCCAGTACTTC. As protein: CASTYYQETQYF.

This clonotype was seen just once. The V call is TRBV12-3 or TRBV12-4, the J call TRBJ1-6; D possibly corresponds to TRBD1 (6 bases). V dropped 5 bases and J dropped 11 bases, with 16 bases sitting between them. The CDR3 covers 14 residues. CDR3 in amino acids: CASSLGSGVAPLHF. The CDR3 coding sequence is TGTGCCAGCAGTCTGGGATCAGGGGTGGCACCCCTCCACTTT.

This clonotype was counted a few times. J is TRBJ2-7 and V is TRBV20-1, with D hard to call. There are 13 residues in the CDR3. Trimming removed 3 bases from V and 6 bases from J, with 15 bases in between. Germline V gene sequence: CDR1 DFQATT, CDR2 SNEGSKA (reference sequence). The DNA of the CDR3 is TGCAGTGCTAGTCGGGCCCCTTTAGGCGAGCAGTACTTC. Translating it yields CSASRAPLGEQYF.

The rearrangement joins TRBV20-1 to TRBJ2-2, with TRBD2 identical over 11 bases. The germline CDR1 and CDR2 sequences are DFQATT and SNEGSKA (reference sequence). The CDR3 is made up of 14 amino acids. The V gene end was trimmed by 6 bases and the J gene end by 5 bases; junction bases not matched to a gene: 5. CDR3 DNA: TGCAGTGCCACTGGGACTAGCGGAACCGGGGAGCTGTTTTTT. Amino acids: CSATGTSGTGELFF.

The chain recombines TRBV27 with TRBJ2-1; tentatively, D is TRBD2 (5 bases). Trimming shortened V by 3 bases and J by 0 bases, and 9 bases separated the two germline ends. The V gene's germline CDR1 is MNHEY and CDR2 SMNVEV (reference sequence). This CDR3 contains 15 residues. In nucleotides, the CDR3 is TGTGCCAGCAGTTTGAAACTAGACTCCTACAATGAGCAGTTCTTC. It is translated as CASSLKLDSYNEQFF.

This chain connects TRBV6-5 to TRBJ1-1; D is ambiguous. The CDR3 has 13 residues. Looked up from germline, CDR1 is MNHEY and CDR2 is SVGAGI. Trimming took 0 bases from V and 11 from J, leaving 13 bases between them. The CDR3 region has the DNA TGTGCCAGCAGTTACTCCCCGAAGGCCCACGCTTTCTTT. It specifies CASSYSPKAHAFF.

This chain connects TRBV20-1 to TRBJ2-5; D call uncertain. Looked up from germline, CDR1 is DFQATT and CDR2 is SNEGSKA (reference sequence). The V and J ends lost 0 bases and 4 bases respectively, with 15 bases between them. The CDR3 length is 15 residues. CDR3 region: CSARDPSGGGETQYF. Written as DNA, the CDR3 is TGCAGTGCTAGAGACCCTTCTGGCGGTGGAGAGACCCAGTACTTC.

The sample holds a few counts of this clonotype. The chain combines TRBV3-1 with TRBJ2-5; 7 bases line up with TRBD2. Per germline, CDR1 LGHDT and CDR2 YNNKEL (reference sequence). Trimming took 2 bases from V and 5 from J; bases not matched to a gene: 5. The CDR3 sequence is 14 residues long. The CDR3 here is CASSQRGSGETQYF. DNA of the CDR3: TGTGCCAGCAGCCAACGCGGGAGCGGGGAGACCCAGTACTTC.

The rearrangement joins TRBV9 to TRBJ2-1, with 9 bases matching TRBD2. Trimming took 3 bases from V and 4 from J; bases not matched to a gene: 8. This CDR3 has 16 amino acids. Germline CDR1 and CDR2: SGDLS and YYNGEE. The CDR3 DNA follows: TGTGCCAGCAGCGCGAAGCGGGGGGCCGAATACAATGAGCAGTTCTTC. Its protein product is CASSAKRGAEYNEQFF. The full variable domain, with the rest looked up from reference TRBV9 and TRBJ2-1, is DSGVTQTPKHLITATGQRVTLRCSPRSGDLSVYWYQQSLDQGLQFLIQYYNGEERAKGNILERFSAQQFPDLHSELNLSSLELGDSALYFCASSAKRGAEYNEQFFGPGTRLTVL.

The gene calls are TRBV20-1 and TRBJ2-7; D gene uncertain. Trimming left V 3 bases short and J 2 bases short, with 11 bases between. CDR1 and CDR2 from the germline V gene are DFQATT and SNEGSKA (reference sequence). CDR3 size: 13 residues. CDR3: CSASAVLAYEQYF. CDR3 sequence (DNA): TGCAGTGCTAGCGCAGTCCTGGCCTACGAGCAGTACTTC.

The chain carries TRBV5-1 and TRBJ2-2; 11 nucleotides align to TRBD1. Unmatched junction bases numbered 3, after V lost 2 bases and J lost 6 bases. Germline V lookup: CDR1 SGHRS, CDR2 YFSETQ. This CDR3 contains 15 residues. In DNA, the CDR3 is TGCGCCAGCAGCTTTCCGGGACAGGGGGCCGGGGAGCTGTTTTTT. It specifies CASSFPGQGAGELFF.

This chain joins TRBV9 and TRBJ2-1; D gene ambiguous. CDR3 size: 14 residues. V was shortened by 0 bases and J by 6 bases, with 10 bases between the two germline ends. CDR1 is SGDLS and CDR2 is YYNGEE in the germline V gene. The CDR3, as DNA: TGTGCCAGCAGCGTAGGAGATGCAGCCAATGAGCAGTTCTTC. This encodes CASSVGDAANEQFF.

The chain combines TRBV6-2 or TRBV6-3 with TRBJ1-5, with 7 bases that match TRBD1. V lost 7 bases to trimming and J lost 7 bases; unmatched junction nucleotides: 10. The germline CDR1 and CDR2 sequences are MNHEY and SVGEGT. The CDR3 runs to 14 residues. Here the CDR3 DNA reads TGTGCCAGCACCAACCGCCAGGGGGACCAGCCCCAGCATTTT. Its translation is CASTNRQGDQPQHF.

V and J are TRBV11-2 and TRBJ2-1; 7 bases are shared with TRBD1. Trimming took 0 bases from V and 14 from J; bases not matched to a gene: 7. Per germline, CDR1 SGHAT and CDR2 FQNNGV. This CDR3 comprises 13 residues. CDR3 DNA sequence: TGTGCCAGCAGCTTAGAGACGACAGGGTGGAAGTTCTTC. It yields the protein CASSLETTGWKFF.

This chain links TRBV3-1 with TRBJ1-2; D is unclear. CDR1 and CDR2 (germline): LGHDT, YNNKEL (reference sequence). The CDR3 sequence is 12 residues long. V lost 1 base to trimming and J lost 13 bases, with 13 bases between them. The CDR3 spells CASSQGATARTF. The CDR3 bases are TGTGCCAGCAGCCAAGGGGCGACCGCCCGCACCTTC.

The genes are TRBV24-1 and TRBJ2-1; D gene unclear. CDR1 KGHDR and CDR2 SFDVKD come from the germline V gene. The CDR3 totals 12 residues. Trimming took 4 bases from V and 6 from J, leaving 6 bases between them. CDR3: CATSEGINEQFF. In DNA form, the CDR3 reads TGTGCCACCAGTGAGGGGATCAATGAGCAGTTCTTC.

In DNA form, the CDR3 reads TGTGCCAGCAGTTCCACTAGTACCACCGGGGAGCTGTTTTTT. Its translation: CASSSTSTTGELFF. V is TRBV6-6 and J is TRBJ2-2; tentative D call: TRBD2 (5 bases). From germline, CDR1 is MNHNY and CDR2 SVGAGI (reference sequence). Trimming pared 4 bases from V and 4 bases from J, leaving 10 bases between. The CDR3 has 14 residues.

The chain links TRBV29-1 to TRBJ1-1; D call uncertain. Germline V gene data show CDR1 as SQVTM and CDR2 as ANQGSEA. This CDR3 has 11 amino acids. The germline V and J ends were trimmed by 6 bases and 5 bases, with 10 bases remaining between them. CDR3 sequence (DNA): TGCAGCGTCATAAGGTCGACTGAAGCTTTCTTT. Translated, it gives CSVIRSTEAFF.

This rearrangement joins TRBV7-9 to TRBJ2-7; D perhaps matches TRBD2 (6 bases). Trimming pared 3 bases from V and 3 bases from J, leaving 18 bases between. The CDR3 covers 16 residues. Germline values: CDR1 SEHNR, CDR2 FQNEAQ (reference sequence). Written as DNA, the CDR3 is TGTGCCAGCAGCTTGGGAGCGGTCACCGGGGGCTACGAGCAGTACTTC. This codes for CASSLGAVTGGYEQYF.

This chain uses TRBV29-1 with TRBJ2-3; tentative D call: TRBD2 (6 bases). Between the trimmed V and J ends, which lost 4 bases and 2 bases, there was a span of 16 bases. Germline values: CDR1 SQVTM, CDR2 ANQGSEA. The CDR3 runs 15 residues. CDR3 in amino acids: CSVGSGLTHTDTQYF. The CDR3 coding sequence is TGCAGCGTTGGGTCGGGACTCACACACACAGATACGCAGTATTTT.